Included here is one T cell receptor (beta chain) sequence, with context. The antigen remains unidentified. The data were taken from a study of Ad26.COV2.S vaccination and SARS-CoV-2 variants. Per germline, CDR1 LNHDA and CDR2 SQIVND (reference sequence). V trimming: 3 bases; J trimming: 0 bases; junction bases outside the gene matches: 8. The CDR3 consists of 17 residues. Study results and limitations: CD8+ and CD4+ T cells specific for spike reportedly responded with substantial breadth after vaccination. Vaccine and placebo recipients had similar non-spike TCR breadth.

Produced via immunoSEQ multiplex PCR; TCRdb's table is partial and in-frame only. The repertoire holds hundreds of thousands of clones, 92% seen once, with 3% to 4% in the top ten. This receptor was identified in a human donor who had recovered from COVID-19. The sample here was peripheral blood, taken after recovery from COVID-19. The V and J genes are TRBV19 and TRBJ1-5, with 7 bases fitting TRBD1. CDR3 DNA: TGTGCCAGTAGTATGGCCTCTGGACAGGATAGCAATCAGCCCCAGCATTTT. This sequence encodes CASSMASGQDSNQPQHF.